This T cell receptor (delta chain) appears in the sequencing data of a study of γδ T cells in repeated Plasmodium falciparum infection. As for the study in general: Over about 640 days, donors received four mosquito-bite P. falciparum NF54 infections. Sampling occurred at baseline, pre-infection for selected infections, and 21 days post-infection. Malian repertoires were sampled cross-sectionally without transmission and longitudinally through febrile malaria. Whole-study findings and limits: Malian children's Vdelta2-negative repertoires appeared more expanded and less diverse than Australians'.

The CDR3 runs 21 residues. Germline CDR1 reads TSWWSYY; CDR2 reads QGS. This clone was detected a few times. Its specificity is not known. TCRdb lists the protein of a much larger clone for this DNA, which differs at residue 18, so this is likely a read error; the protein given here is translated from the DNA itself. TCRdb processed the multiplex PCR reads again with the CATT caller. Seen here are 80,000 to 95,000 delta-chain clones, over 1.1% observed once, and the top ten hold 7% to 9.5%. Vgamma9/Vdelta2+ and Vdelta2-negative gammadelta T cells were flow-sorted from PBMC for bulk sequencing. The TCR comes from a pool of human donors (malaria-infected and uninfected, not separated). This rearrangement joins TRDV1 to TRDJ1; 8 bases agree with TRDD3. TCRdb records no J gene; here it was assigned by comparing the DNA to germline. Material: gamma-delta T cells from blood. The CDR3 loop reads CALGGQFHTYTGGRGADRLIF. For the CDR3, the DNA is TGTGCTCTTGGGGGACAATTCCATACGTATACTGGGGGCCGGGGGGCCGATAGACTCATCTTT.